These 26 T cell receptor beta chains came from one sample sequenced in a study of radiation and T cells in renal cell carcinoma. Noted time point: blood 2 weeks post-SBRT. Treatment meaning: 15 Gy SBRT to primary tumor, nephrectomy 4 weeks later. Measured with immunoSEQ multiplex PCR; TCRdb has only the in-frame clones, and not every one. Of over 60,000 clones listed, 70% to 90% are singletons. Source: blood, taken from a patient whose treatment included radiotherapy and nephrectomy. The receptors shown here come from a woman in her 50s with renal cell carcinoma.

The V gene is TRBV19, the J gene TRBJ1-1; D is unresolved. The ends were cut back, 5 bases at V and 3 bases at J, with 7 bases in the middle. The germline V gene encodes CDR1 LNHDA and CDR2 SQIVND (reference sequence). The CDR3 contains 12 residues. CDR3 sequence reads: CASSLRDTEAFF. CDR3 DNA sequence: TGTGCCAGTAGTCTTCGGGACACTGAAGCTTTCTTT.

The chain recombines TRBV6-6 with TRBJ2-5; 9 positions match TRBD1. Losses at the gene ends were 1 base for V and 5 bases for J; bases not matched to a gene: 5. The CDR3 is 15 amino acids. Germline V gene lookup returns CDR1 MNHNY and CDR2 SVGAGI (reference sequence). The CDR3 coding sequence is TGTGCCAGCAGTTACTTGGGACAGGGTCAGGAGACCCAGTACTTC. Residues: CASSYLGQGQETQYF.

The rearrangement joins TRBV10-1 to TRBJ1-1, with TRBD1 as a possible D gene (6 bases). Trimming shortened V by 3 bases and J by 6 bases, and 11 bases separated the two germline ends. There are 13 residues in the CDR3. In germline, CDR1 is WNHNN, CDR2 SYGVQD (reference sequence). In DNA form, the CDR3 reads TGCGCCAGCAGTGAATCGGGGGCGGCTGAAGCTTTCTTT. Amino acids: CASSESGAAEAFF.

This chain uses TRBV27 with TRBJ2-5, with a tentative D call TRBD1 (5 bases). V dropped 0 bases and J dropped 5 bases, with 19 bases sitting between them. The CDR3 loop spans 17 amino acids. In germline, CDR1 is MNHEY, CDR2 SMNVEV (reference sequence). The CDR3 sequence is CASSLSLRQISPETQYF. For the CDR3, the DNA is TGTGCCAGCAGTTTATCACTAAGACAGATTTCTCCCGAGACCCAGTACTTC.

The V and J genes are TRBV15 and TRBJ2-3, with D uncertain. The germline V gene encodes CDR1 LNHNV and CDR2 YYDKDF (reference sequence). With 5 bases removed from V and 6 bases from J, the gap between germline ends came to 12 bases. The CDR3 consists of 13 residues. For the CDR3, the DNA is TGTGCCACCAGCGCCCCCCACGGTGATACGCAGTATTTT. This sequence encodes CATSAPHGDTQYF.

J is TRBJ2-5 and V is TRBV18; TRBD2 might be the D (6 bases). Germline-derived CDR1 and CDR2 are KGHSH and LQKENI. V lost 5 bases, J lost 3 bases, and 13 bases lay in between. The CDR3 has 14 residues. CDR3 sequence reads: CASSAAGSKETQYF. Written as DNA, the CDR3 is TGTGCCAGCTCAGCGGCGGGGTCTAAAGAGACCCAGTACTTC.

CDR3 residues: CASSLVSNSPLHF. Written as DNA, the CDR3 is TGTGCCAGCAGCTTAGTCAGTAATTCACCCCTCCACTTT. The chain joins TRBV7-2 to TRBJ1-6; D not certain. Trimming shortened V by 1 base and J by 6 bases, and 4 bases separated the two germline ends. The CDR3 has 13 residues. CDR1 is SGHTA and CDR2 is FQGNSA in the germline V gene.

For this clone: One end of the junction fails to match germline, which may point to a read error. The chain links TRBV9 to TRBJ1-3; no definite D call. Germline values: CDR1 SGDLS, CDR2 YYNGEE. This CDR3 is built from 15 residues. The CDR3 DNA is TGTGCCAGCAGCGTAGATGCAAGCTCTCGAAACACCATATATTTT. It encodes CASSVDASSRNTIYF.

The CDR3 DNA is TGCGCCAGCAGCTTGGAGCTAGAAAGGAGTGAGCAGTTCTTC. Translation gives CASSLELERSEQFF. V is TRBV5-1 and J is TRBJ2-1, with no clear D. This CDR3 has 14 residues. The V gene lost 0 bases and the J gene lost 9 bases, with 13 bases spanning the gap. CDR1 and CDR2 (germline): SGHRS, YFSETQ.

The V call is TRBV10-3, the J call TRBJ2-1; perhaps D is TRBD1 or TRBD2 (5 bases each). V dropped 3 bases and J dropped 0 bases, with 9 bases sitting between them. The CDR3 totals 15 residues. Germline CDR1 ENHRY, CDR2 SYGVKD. CDR3 sequence: CAISDGGSSYNEQFF. The CDR3 DNA is TGTGCCATCAGTGATGGGGGTAGCTCCTACAATGAGCAGTTCTTC.

The chain recombines TRBV2 with TRBJ1-4; D perhaps matches TRBD1 (5 bases). V lost 8 bases and J 8 bases, leaving 12 bases between the germline ends. Germline V CDR1 and CDR2: SNHLY, FYNNEI. The CDR3 has 12 amino acids. The DNA for the CDR3 is TGTGCCAGCGGGGGAGCCGCCGAAAAACTGTTTTTT. Its protein is CASGGAAEKLFF. Combining the CDR3 with reference TRBV2 and TRBJ1-4 gives the whole variable domain EPEVTQTPSHQVTQMGQEVILRCVPISNHLYFYWYRQILGQKVEFLVSFYNNEISEKSEIFDDQFSVERPDGSNFTLKIRSTKLEDSAMYFCASGGAAEKLFFGSGTQLSVL.

The chain combines TRBV4-1 with TRBJ2-7, with TRBD1 matching 9 bases. This CDR3 spans 14 amino acids. Per germline, CDR1 MGHRA and CDR2 YSYEKL. V trimming: 5 bases; J trimming: 4 bases; junction bases outside the gene matches: 6. CDR3 protein: CASSRGQGPYEQYF. CDR3 nucleotides: TGCGCCAGCAGCAGGGGACAGGGACCTTACGAGCAGTACTTC.

This chain uses TRBV6-1 with TRBJ1-1; D perhaps matches TRBD1 (5 bases). V lost 5 bases, J lost 8 bases, and 12 bases lay in between. The CDR3 loop spans 12 amino acids. The germline CDR1 and CDR2 sequences are MNHNS and SASEGT. The CDR3 sequence: CASSPLQVEAFF. The CDR3 coding sequence is TGTGCCAGCAGTCCTCTACAGGTCGAAGCTTTCTTT.

DNA of the CDR3: TGTGCCAGCCACATGGGCCGAGTTGACGAGCAGTACTTC. Translation: CASHMGRVDEQYF. This sequence joins TRBV28 and TRBJ2-7, with D hard to call. The germline V gene has CDR1 MDHEN and CDR2 SYDVKM. The ends were cut back, 8 bases at V and 5 bases at J, with 16 bases in the middle. The CDR3 runs to 13 residues.

The chain joins TRBV20-1 to TRBJ2-5; possible D gene TRBD2, 6 bases. Gene TRBJ2-7 matches the end of the DNA better, so the J call may be wrong. The length of the CDR3 is 10 residues. Per the germline V gene, CDR1 is DFQATT and CDR2 is SNEGSKA (reference sequence). As DNA, the CDR3 is TGCAGTGCTATGGGGGGCGAGCAGTACTTC. Translating gives CSAMGGEQYF.

This chain joins TRBV28 and TRBJ1-1, with D uncertain. The germline CDR1 and CDR2 sequences are MDHEN and SYDVKM. CDR3 length equals 12 residues. V was cut by 4 bases and J by 8 bases, with 11 bases left in between. CDR3 DNA sequence: TGTGCCAGCAGTTGGTGGACGGGCGAAGCTTTCTTT. The encoded protein is CASSWWTGEAFF.

This clone is a singleton in its sample. The V and J genes are TRBV5-6 and TRBJ2-1, with TRBD2 matching 9 bases. The CDR3 contains 17 residues. From germline, CDR1 is SGHDT and CDR2 YYEEEE. Trimming at V came to 4 bases and at J to 0 bases, leaving 8 bases not matched to a gene. The CDR3 region is CASSPSSGESSYNEQFF. As DNA, the CDR3 is TGTGCCAGCAGCCCTTCTAGCGGGGAGAGCTCCTACAATGAGCAGTTCTTC. Full variable domain (missing parts from reference TRBV5-6 and TRBJ2-1): DAGVTQSPTHLIKTRGQQVTLRCSPKSGHDTVSWYQQALGQGPQFIFQYYEEEERQRGNFPDRFSGHQFPNYSSELNVNALLLGDSALYLCASSPSSGESSYNEQFFGPGTRLTVL.

The gene calls are TRBV10-1 and TRBJ2-1; TRBD1 matches at 7 bases. This CDR3 comprises 13 residues. Germline CDR1 is WNHNN and CDR2 is SYGVQD (reference sequence). The trim removed 3 bases at V and 7 bases at J, leaving 3 bases unmatched. CDR3 nucleotide sequence: TGCGCCAGCAGTGAATACAGGGGTAATGAGCAGTTCTTC. As protein: CASSEYRGNEQFF.

The table lists this clone with a count of one. V is TRBV5-1 and J is TRBJ2-7; 7 bases line up with TRBD1. V shed 0 bases, J shed 6 bases, and the junction held 15 bases outside the gene matches. Germline values: CDR1 SGHRS, CDR2 YFSETQ. The CDR3 totals 17 residues. DNA of the CDR3: TGCGCCAGCAGCTTGGAACCGGGACAGAGTCTAATGCGCGAGCAGTACTTC. Translated: CASSLEPGQSLMREQYF.

The rearrangement joins TRBV7-8 to TRBJ1-1; D gene ambiguous. The germline V and J ends were trimmed by 1 base and 9 bases, with 9 bases remaining between them. Germline V gene data show CDR1 as SGHVS and CDR2 as FQNEAQ. The CDR3 loop spans 12 amino acids. The CDR3 DNA follows: TGTGCCAGCAGCTTAGACGAGGGCCAAGCTTTCTTT. Its protein product is CASSLDEGQAFF. The variable domain in full, with the rest retrieved from reference TRBV7-8 and TRBJ1-1, is GAGVSQSPRYKVAKRGQDVALRCDPISGHVSLFWYQQALGQGPEFLTYFQNEAQLDKSGLPSDRFFAERPEGSVSTLKIQRTQQEDSAVYLCASSLDEGQAFFGQGTRLTVV.

The chain uses TRBV6-6 and TRBJ1-5; no firm D call. The length of the CDR3 is 14 residues. Germline CDR1 and CDR2: MNHNY and SVGAGI (reference sequence). The ends were cut back, 2 bases at V and 4 bases at J, with 9 bases in the middle. The CDR3 DNA reads TGTGCCAGCAGTTACAGTACACGTAATCAGCCCCAGCATTTT. The encoded protein is CASSYSTRNQPQHF.

The V and J genes are TRBV7-2 and TRBJ1-3; perhaps TRBD1 as D (5 bases). Germline V CDR1 and CDR2: SGHTA, FQGNSA. The ends were cut back, 0 bases at V and 1 base at J, with 10 bases in the middle. The CDR3 is made up of 16 amino acids. CDR3 nucleotide sequence: TGTGCCAGCAGCTTAGCGCAGCCAGGGTCTGGAAACACCATATATTTT. This gives the protein CASSLAQPGSGNTIYF.

The V gene is TRBV5-4, the J gene TRBJ1-4; TRBD1 agrees at 10 bases. V gave up 4 bases and J gave up 5 bases; unmatched junction bases: 5. The germline CDR1 and CDR2 sequences are SGHNT and YYREEE (reference sequence). This CDR3 contains 15 residues. The CDR3 coding sequence is TGTGCCAGCAGCCAGTGGGGACAGGGGAATGAAAAACTGTTTTTT. This encodes CASSQWGQGNEKLFF.

The genes are TRBV28 and TRBJ2-3; 7 positions match TRBD1. CDR1 is MDHEN, CDR2 SYDVKM, per germline. This CDR3 spans 15 amino acids. After removal of 7 bases from V and 9 bases from J, the junction contained 16 bases not matched to a gene. As DNA, the CDR3 is TGTGCCAGCATTCGACAGGGTAAGAGTAAGACGACGCAGTATTTT. It yields the protein CASIRQGKSKTTQYF.

This clone was recorded once. The CDR3 bases are TGTGCCAGCAGTGAAGTTTGGGGTTCCTACAATGAGCAGTTCTTC. This translates into CASSEVWGSYNEQFF. V and J are TRBV2 and TRBJ2-1; D not certain. Trimming left V 1 base short and J 1 base short, with 8 bases between. The germline gives CDR1 SNHLY, CDR2 FYNNEI. This CDR3 region has 15 residues.

The chain links TRBV5-1 to TRBJ1-4; 7 bases are a match to TRBD1. The V gene end was trimmed by 0 bases and the J gene end by 5 bases; junction bases not matched to a gene: 19. This CDR3 region has 20 residues. Germline loops: CDR1 SGHRS, CDR2 YFSETQ. The CDR3 region is CASSLGGGQWDLFWNEKLFF. CDR3 in DNA: TGCGCCAGCAGCTTGGGTGGGGGACAGTGGGATTTATTTTGGAATGAAAAACTGTTTTTT.